This T cell receptor (beta chain) came from a study of T cells in localized non-small cell lung cancer. Comment on this clone: No antigen is known for it.

General study points: Maximal T cell clonality occurred in uninvolved adjacent lung, with tumor ranking below it. There was an association of higher blood T cell density with longer overall survival. Appearances in adjacent lung were noted for a median around 55 of the top 100 tumor clones.

Only in-frame clones appear in the TCRdb table, and some are missing; sequencing was by immunoSEQ multiplex PCR. The sample contains approximately 21,000 clones, approximately 88% of which appear only once. V was pared by 0 bases and J by 3 bases, with 11 bases between. This CDR3 has 15 residues. CDR1 is MGHRA, CDR2 YSYEKL, per germline. Sequenced material: peripheral blood mononuclear cells, taken before any cancer treatment. The V and J genes are TRBV4-1 and TRBJ1-2; D may be TRBD1 (6 bases). This receptor was taken from a male donor at least 60 years old with stage II lung adenocarcinoma. CDR3 amino acids: CASSQDHRADYGYTF. As DNA, the CDR3 is TGCGCCAGCAGCCAAGACCACAGGGCTGACTATGGCTACACCTTC.